The rows below give T cell receptor beta chains drawn from one sample of a study of beta chain features in type 1 diabetes. This table comes from immunoSEQ multiplex PCR, and its TCRdb copy is limited to in-frame clones, with some not included. The profile shows 250,000 to 350,000 clones, approximately 14% of them singletons. The specimen sequenced was central memory CD4+ T cells from blood. The receptors were sampled from a man between 25 and 39 years old in good health. CDR3s leave out the opening cysteine and the closing phenylalanine or tryptophan. Only some rows state a clone size, as once, few, many or a class for expanded clones.

TRBV27 | few | ASSSHGTSYGYT
TRBV9 | NA | ASSSRDTQY
TRBV5-1 | few | ASSPGLALTYEQY
TRBV7-2 | NA | ASSPGQGYGYT
TRBV7-2 | few | ASSLGWTGQTTLAQH
TRBV6-1 | NA | ASSEYFWTSGLSGNNEQF
TRBV27 | few | ASRLQGAGLNMNTEAF
TRBV29-1 | many | SVGRASNYGYT
TRBV18 | NA | ASSPNSQGHGYT
TRBV28 | NA | ASSLSGLVGTQY